Presented here are 17 T cell receptor beta chains from one specimen sequenced in a study of blood T cell repertoires in COVID-19. Profiling relied on immunoSEQ multiplex PCR, and the TCRdb table lists in-frame clones only, not all of them. The sample holds around 84,000 clones, 60% to 75% seen once. Sequencing was performed on peripheral blood. The receptors derive from a man aged 50-59 years with active or convalescent COVID-19.

V and J are TRBV19 and TRBJ1-5; a possible D gene is TRBD1 (6 bases). The CDR3 loop spans 13 amino acids. Germline CDR1 reads LNHDA; CDR2 reads SQIVND (reference sequence). V lost 5 bases and J lost 6, with 11 bases in between. CDR3 sequence: CASSVLQGQPQHF. In nucleotides, the CDR3 is TGTGCCAGTAGTGTCCTACAGGGTCAGCCCCAGCATTTT. Together with reference TRBV19 and TRBJ1-5, the CDR3 gives the full variable domain: DGGITQSPKYLFRKEGQNVTLSCEQNLNHDAMYWYRQDPGQGLRLIYYSQIVNDFQKGDIAEGYSVSREKKESFPLTVTSAQKNPTAFYLCASSVLQGQPQHFGDGTRLSIL.

The V call is TRBV19, the J call TRBJ2-1; tentatively, D is TRBD1 (6 bases). Trimming removed 6 bases at V and 0 bases at J, with 18 bases between. The length of the CDR3 is 17 residues. Germline-derived CDR1 and CDR2 are LNHDA and SQIVND (reference sequence). The CDR3 reads CASSTRGPGSSYNEQFF. The DNA of the CDR3 is TGTGCCAGTAGCACCAGGGGTCCTGGCAGCTCCTACAATGAGCAGTTCTTC. The variable domain in full, completed from reference TRBV19 and TRBJ2-1, reads DGGITQSPKYLFRKEGQNVTLSCEQNLNHDAMYWYRQDPGQGLRLIYYSQIVNDFQKGDIAEGYSVSREKKESFPLTVTSAQKNPTAFYLCASSTRGPGSSYNEQFFGPGTRLTVL.

This clone was detected a few times. The gene calls are TRBV12-3 or TRBV12-4 and TRBJ1-1; no clear D gene. This CDR3 contains 12 residues. V was cut by 6 bases and J by 5 bases, with 10 bases left in between. CDR3: CASRPRDTEAFF. For the CDR3, the DNA is TGTGCCAGCAGGCCGAGGGATACTGAAGCTTTCTTT.

This clone was recorded a few times. The CDR3 protein is CASSVTTGTGGGNGYTF. The CDR3 DNA is TGTGCCAGCAGCGTCACAACCGGGACAGGGGGCGGGAATGGCTACACCTTC. The chain combines TRBV9 with TRBJ1-2, with 12 bases lining up with TRBD1. The CDR3 extends over 17 amino acids. Trimming at V came to 2 bases and at J to 6 bases, leaving 11 bases not matched to a gene. The germline V gene encodes CDR1 SGDLS and CDR2 YYNGEE.

As to this clone: The junction and the germline gene differ at one end; a read error may be behind it. The chain has TRBV18 and TRBJ2-4, with a weak D call TRBD2 (5 bases). CDR1 is KGHSH, CDR2 LQKENI, per germline. This CDR3 is built from 13 residues. The CDR3 region is CASSPPEKASRNF. CDR3 DNA sequence: TGTGCCAGCTCACCACCGGAAAAGGCTAGCCGTAACTTC.

To note about this clone: The same CDR3 can be traced to other DNA sequences in this sample. The chain is built from TRBV3-1 (or the pseudogene TRBV3-2) and TRBJ2-3; weak D call: TRBD2 (5 bases). The V gene's germline CDR1 is LGHDT and CDR2 YNNKEL (reference sequence). Trimming took 1 base from V and 3 from J, leaving 5 bases between them. The CDR3 length is 13 residues. The CDR3 nucleotides are TGTGCCAGCAGCCAAGGCGGGACAGATACGCAGTATTTT. The encoded protein is CASSQGGTDTQYF.

This clone was counted between two and nine times. The V gene is TRBV5-1, the J gene TRBJ1-1; TRBD1 aligns across 9 bases. The V segment lost 2 bases and the J segment 3 bases; nucleotides outside the gene matches: 8. This CDR3 spans 16 amino acids. Germline V gene lookup returns CDR1 SGHRS and CDR2 YFSETQ. Here the CDR3 reads CASSFTGGLSDTEAFF. The CDR3 DNA reads TGCGCCAGCAGCTTCACAGGGGGCCTTTCGGACACTGAAGCTTTCTTT.

This chain connects TRBV9 to TRBJ2-7; 8 bases line up with TRBD1. V dropped 4 bases and J dropped 2; count of bases not matched to a gene: 5. Germline V CDR1 and CDR2: SGDLS, YYNGEE. The CDR3 contains 14 residues. CDR3 amino acids: CASSTGQGAYEQYF. In DNA, the CDR3 is TGTGCCAGCAGCACAGGACAGGGCGCCTACGAGCAGTACTTC.

The V call is TRBV5-1, the J call TRBJ2-5; D gene unclear. Between the trimmed V and J ends, which lost 0 bases and 7 bases, there was a span of 16 bases. The length of the CDR3 is 15 residues. The germline V gene encodes CDR1 SGHRS and CDR2 YFSETQ. For the CDR3, the DNA is TGCGCCAGCAGCTTGGCCAACAAACTACCGGGGACCCAGTACTTC. This codes for CASSLANKLPGTQYF. Complete variable domain (other parts from reference TRBV5-1 and TRBJ2-5): KAGVTQTPRYLIKTRGQQVTLSCSPISGHRSVSWYQQTPGQGLQFLFEYFSETQRNKGNFPGRFSGRQFSNSRSEMNVSTLELGDSALYLCASSLANKLPGTQYFGPGTRLLVL.

This rearrangement joins TRBV27 to TRBJ2-3; TRBD2 aligns across 9 bases. Unmatched junction bases numbered 12, after V lost 6 bases and J lost 2 bases. CDR1 is MNHEY, CDR2 SMNVEV, per germline (reference sequence). The CDR3 is 17 amino acids. CDR3 coding DNA: TGTGCCAGCAGCCTTCCTGGGGCGGGGGGGCTCACAGATACGCAGTATTTT. Translated, it gives CASSLPGAGGLTDTQYF.

This clone was recorded a few times. This chain connects TRBV30 to TRBJ1-1; D is unclear. Trimming took 0 bases from V and 1 from J, leaving 9 bases between them. The CDR3 spans 14 residues. The germline gives CDR1 GTSNPN, CDR2 SVGIG (reference sequence). The CDR3 here is CAWSVHTRNTEAFF. The CDR3 DNA reads as TGTGCCTGGAGTGTACACACCCGGAACACTGAAGCTTTCTTT. Full variable domain (rest looked up from reference TRBV30 and TRBJ1-1): SQTIHQWPATLVQPVGSPLSLECTVEGTSNPNLYWYRQAAGRGLQLLFYSVGIGQISSEVPQNLSASRPQDRQFILSSKKLLLSDSGFYLCAWSVHTRNTEAFFGQGTRLTVV.

The chain joins TRBV18 to TRBJ1-3; 9 bases match TRBD1. The CDR3 contains 15 residues. The germline V gene encodes CDR1 KGHSH and CDR2 LQKENI. V was pared by 4 bases and J by 2 bases, with 3 bases of the junction left unmatched. The CDR3 reads CASSLDRGAGNTIYF. CDR3 coding DNA: TGTGCCAGCTCACTGGACAGGGGAGCTGGAAACACCATATATTTT.

This rearrangement joins TRBV19 to TRBJ2-7, with D perhaps matching TRBD1 (6 bases). There are 13 residues in the CDR3. V gave up 4 bases and J gave up 2 bases, with 9 bases separating them. CDR1 LNHDA and CDR2 SQIVND come from the germline V gene (reference sequence). CDR3 in DNA: TGTGCCAGTAGTACCGGGACAACCTACGAGCAGTACTTC. Translating gives CASSTGTTYEQYF.

This rearrangement joins TRBV5-4 to TRBJ1-1; TRBD1 aligns across 8 bases. V was pared by 3 bases and J by 0 bases, with 7 bases of the junction left unmatched. There are 16 residues in the CDR3. Germline V CDR1 and CDR2: SGHNT, YYREEE (reference sequence). This CDR3 reads CASSSGQAFMNTEAFF. CDR3 nucleotide sequence: TGTGCCAGCAGCTCGGGACAGGCCTTCATGAACACTGAAGCTTTCTTT.

For the CDR3, the DNA is TGCGCCAGCAGCCAAGAAGGGCAGGGTTACGGTGAAAAACTGTTTTTT. Its protein is CASSQEGQGYGEKLFF. The rearrangement links TRBV4-1 to TRBJ1-4; TRBD1 might be the D (5 bases). The CDR3 spans 16 residues. V shed 0 bases and J shed 7 bases, with 15 bases lying between them. Germline V gives CDR1 MGHRA, CDR2 YSYEKL.

J is TRBJ2-3 and V is TRBV10-3, with 11 bases lining up with TRBD1. Germline V CDR1 and CDR2: ENHRY, SYGVKD. With 4 bases clipped from V and 5 bases from J, the junction kept 5 bases outside the gene matches. This CDR3 spans 15 amino acids. CDR3 region: CAISAGQGAIDTQYF. CDR3 DNA sequence: TGTGCCATCAGTGCAGGACAGGGGGCTATAGATACGCAGTATTTT.

V usage is TRBV5-1 and J usage is TRBJ2-1, with 7 bases fitting TRBD1. CDR3 length: 16 residues. Germline values: CDR1 SGHRS, CDR2 YFSETQ. With 6 bases clipped from V and 6 bases from J, the junction kept 15 bases outside the gene matches. CDR3 sequence: CASTAYRGQGVNEQFF. The DNA for the CDR3 is TGCGCCAGCACCGCTTACCGGGGCCAGGGGGTCAATGAGCAGTTCTTC.